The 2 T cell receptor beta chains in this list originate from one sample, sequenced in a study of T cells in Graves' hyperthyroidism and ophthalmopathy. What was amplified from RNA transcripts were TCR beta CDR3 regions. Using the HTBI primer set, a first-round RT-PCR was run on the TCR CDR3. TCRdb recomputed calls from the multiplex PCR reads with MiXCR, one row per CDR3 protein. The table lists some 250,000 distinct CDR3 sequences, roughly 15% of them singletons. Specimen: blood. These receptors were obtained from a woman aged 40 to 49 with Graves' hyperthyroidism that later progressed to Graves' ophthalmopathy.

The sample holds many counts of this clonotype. Here the CDR3 DNA reads TGTGCCAGCTGTCCCCAGGTAGAAGCTTTCTTT. Its protein is CASCPQVEAFF. J is TRBJ1-1 and V is TRBV7-9, with D unresolved. V was cut by 8 bases and J by 8 bases, with 12 bases left in between. Germline-derived CDR1 and CDR2 are SEHNR and FQNEAQ (reference sequence). The CDR3 covers 11 residues.

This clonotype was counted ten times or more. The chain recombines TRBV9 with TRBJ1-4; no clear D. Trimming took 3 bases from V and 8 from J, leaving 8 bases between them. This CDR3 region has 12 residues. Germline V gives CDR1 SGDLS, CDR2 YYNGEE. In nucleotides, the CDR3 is TGTGCCAGCAGCGGGGTGGGCGAAAAACTGTTTTTT. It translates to CASSGVGEKLFF.